The 8 T cell receptor beta chains listed next were all sequenced from one sample in a study of early T cells in non-severe SARS-CoV-2 infection. MiXCR, run by TCRdb on the 5' RACE reads, gives a single entry per CDR3 protein. The sample carries 50,000 to 60,000 distinct CDR3 sequences, roughly 12% recorded once. Sample: whole blood. These receptors were taken from an adult who was a healthcare worker with PCR-confirmed SARS-CoV-2 infection or an uninfected control (not recorded which).

This clonotype was recorded at least ten times. The genes are TRBV5-1 and TRBJ1-6; 7 nucleotides agree with TRBD1. V lost 7 bases and J lost 7; bases outside the gene matches: 8. CDR1 is SGHRS, CDR2 YFSETQ, per germline. The CDR3 is 14 amino acids. CDR3 region: CASSRDSLNSPLHF. The CDR3 nucleotides are TGCGCCAGCTCGCGGGACAGTTTAAATTCACCCCTCCACTTT. Filled out from reference TRBV5-1 and TRBJ1-6, the complete variable domain reads KAGVTQTPRYLIKTRGQQVTLSCSPISGHRSVSWYQQTPGQGLQFLFEYFSETQRNKGNFPGRFSGRQFSNSRSEMNVSTLELGDSALYLCASSRDSLNSPLHFGNGTRLTVT.

This clonotype occurred once. A much larger clone differs from this one at a single base, so this may be a read error. The chain uses TRBV11-2 and TRBJ1-1; D unresolved. Between the trimmed V and J ends, which lost 2 bases and 6 bases, there was a span of 16 bases. The CDR3 length is 15 residues. The germline gives CDR1 SGHAT, CDR2 FQNNGV. Here the CDR3 reads CASSLRRNLRAEAFF. In nucleotides, the CDR3 is TGTGCCAGCAGCTTAAGGCGGAACTTGCGCGCTGAAGCTTTCTTT.

This clonotype showed up many times. This chain joins TRBV20-1 and TRBJ1-1; no clear D. The CDR3 has 14 residues. V was trimmed by 3 bases and J by 2 bases, leaving 13 bases between them. CDR1 is DFQATT, CDR2 SNEGSKA, per germline (reference sequence). As DNA, the CDR3 is TGCAGTGCTAGCCGTGAGCGGGGAAACACTGAAGCTTTCTTT. It translates to CSASRERGNTEAFF.

This clonotype has ten or more counts. This sequence joins TRBV18 and TRBJ2-3; D gene ambiguous. Germline V gene data show CDR1 as KGHSH and CDR2 as LQKENI. CDR3 length equals 14 residues. The germline V and J ends were trimmed by 2 bases and 1 base, with 7 bases remaining between them. The CDR3 nucleotides are TGTGCCAGCTCACCAGGTCGAGGCACAGATACGCAGTATTTT. It codes for CASSPGRGTDTQYF.

This clonotype came up many times. The chain carries TRBV7-2 and TRBJ2-3; D perhaps matches TRBD1 (6 bases). Looked up from germline, CDR1 is SGHTA and CDR2 is FQGNSA. This CDR3 is 15 amino acids long. With 7 bases removed from V and 1 base from J, the gap between germline ends came to 15 bases. The CDR3 nucleotides are TGTGCCAGCACTTACGTGGGGGCCCGCACAGATACGCAGTATTTT. This gives the protein CASTYVGARTDTQYF.

This clonotype occurred many times. This chain connects TRBV4-2 to TRBJ1-6; D perhaps matches TRBD1 (5 bases). V was clipped by 0 bases and J by 9 bases, with 9 bases between them. The germline V gene has CDR1 LGHNA and CDR2 YNFKEQ. This CDR3 contains 14 residues. The CDR3 protein is CASSQERGSSPLHF. CDR3 nucleotides: TGTGCCAGCAGCCAAGAGAGGGGAAGTTCACCCCTCCACTTT.

In DNA form, the CDR3 reads TGTGCCAGCAGCACCCGGACCGGGCCCCAGCATTTT. It yields the protein CASSTRTGPQHF. This chain joins TRBV7-8 and TRBJ1-5; D remains ambiguous. The CDR3 is 12 amino acids. Germline assignment: CDR1 SGHVS and CDR2 FQNEAQ. V lost 5 bases, J lost 9 bases, and 11 bases lay in between.

This clonotype was recorded at least ten times. CDR3 sequence: CASSLKAQSTTNEKLFF. DNA for the CDR3: TGTGCCAGCAGCTTAAAGGCACAGAGCACAACTAATGAAAAACTGTTTTTT. The chain recombines TRBV11-2 with TRBJ1-4; unclear D gene. CDR3 length equals 17 residues. CDR1 and CDR2 from the germline V gene are SGHAT and FQNNGV. The germline V and J ends were trimmed by 2 bases and 0 bases, with 13 bases remaining between them.